This T cell receptor beta chain comes out of a study of T cells in Graves' hyperthyroidism and ophthalmopathy. TCR beta CDR3 regions were amplified from RNA transcripts. RT-PCR in the first round (using the HTBI primer set) targeted the TCR CDR3. TCRdb fed the multiplex PCR reads into MiXCR, producing one record per CDR3 protein. This table has about 380,000 distinct CDR3 sequences, about 15% appearing once. J lost 2 bases, V lost 5 bases, and 7 bases had no gene match. This CDR3 contains 15 residues. Germline V gives CDR1 SGHAT, CDR2 FQNNGV. The table lists this clonotype with many counts. The sequence was obtained from a woman in her thirties with Graves' ophthalmopathy. The sequencing sample was made of blood. The chain couples TRBV11-2 to TRBJ2-7; TRBD1 aligns across 9 bases. This CDR3 is CASSLRDRAPYEQYF. As DNA, the CDR3 is TGTGCCAGCAGCCTGAGGGACAGGGCCCCCTACGAGCAGTACTTC.